Listed below are T cell receptor beta chains from one sample, sequenced in a study of control samples from healthy donors and cancer patients. Clones were read by immunoSEQ multiplex PCR, and TCRdb kept only the in-frame ones, dropping some. In the table there are about 120,000 clones, 87% of which are singletons. Sequences were obtained from blood. The receptors stem from a man aged 25 to 45 in good health. CDR3s include the opening cysteine and the closing phenylalanine or tryptophan. The order of the fields is V gene, clone size, D gene, J gene, CDR3 DNA, CDR3 protein. A D gene is named only where the DNA matches it firmly. Not all rows give a size; the values are once, few, many and, for expanded clones, a class.

v_gene: TRBV24-1
abundance: NA
d_gene: NA
j_gene: TRBJ1-1
CDR3nt: TGTGCCACCAGTGATTGGGACACTGAAGCTTTCTTT
CDR3aa: CATSDWDTEAFF

v_gene: TRBV7-9
abundance: NA
d_gene: NA
j_gene: TRBJ1-5
CDR3nt: TGTGCCAGCAGCCCGGCAAGCGATCAGCCCCAGCATTTT
CDR3aa: CASSPASDQPQHF

v_gene: TRBV11-2
abundance: NA
d_gene: TRBD2
j_gene: TRBJ2-3
CDR3nt: TGTGCCAGCAGCTCCAGGCGGGGGGCCACAGATACGCAGTATTTT
CDR3aa: CASSSRRGATDTQYF

v_gene: TRBV15
abundance: NA
d_gene: NA
j_gene: TRBJ1-5
CDR3nt: TGTGCCACCAGCAGAGTGGGGGGCGTTCAGCCCCAGCATTTT
CDR3aa: CATSRVGGVQPQHF

v_gene: TRBV11-2
abundance: NA
d_gene: NA
j_gene: TRBJ1-1
CDR3nt: TGTGCCAGCAGCCTGGTGGGGCAGAGAACTGAAGCTTTCTTT
CDR3aa: CASSLVGQRTEAFF

v_gene: TRBV2
abundance: NA
d_gene: NA
j_gene: TRBJ1-1
CDR3nt: TGTGCCAGCCTAGGAAGGAGCACTGAAGCTTTCTTT
CDR3aa: CASLGRSTEAFF

v_gene: TRBV6-6
abundance: NA
d_gene: NA
j_gene: TRBJ1-5
CDR3nt: TGTGCCAGCAAACGGAGGGAACCCAATCAGCCCCAGCATTTT
CDR3aa: CASKRREPNQPQHF

v_gene: TRBV6-1
abundance: NA
d_gene: TRBD1
j_gene: TRBJ1-1
CDR3nt: TGTGCCAGCAGTGAGGACAGGGGGATGAACACTGAAGCTTTCTTT
CDR3aa: CASSEDRGMNTEAFF

v_gene: TRBV6-5
abundance: NA
d_gene: NA
j_gene: TRBJ1-1
CDR3nt: TGTGCCAGCAGTCAGGGAGCTGAAGCTTTCTTT
CDR3aa: CASSQGAEAFF

v_gene: TRBV19
abundance: NA
d_gene: TRBD1
j_gene: TRBJ2-2
CDR3nt: TGTGCCAGTAATCGACAGGGGGCGATCGGGGAGCTGTTTTTT
CDR3aa: CASNRQGAIGELFF

v_gene: TRBV10-2
abundance: NA
d_gene: NA
j_gene: TRBJ1-1
CDR3nt: TGCGCCAGCAGTGAAAAGGGGGTGGTCGCTGAAGCTTTCTTT
CDR3aa: CASSEKGVVAEAFF

v_gene: TRBV27
abundance: NA
d_gene: NA
j_gene: TRBJ2-5
CDR3nt: TGTGCCAGCAGCAGAGCCGCGTCTGATGAAGAGACCCAGTACTTC
CDR3aa: CASSRAASDEETQYF

v_gene: TRBV5-1
abundance: NA
d_gene: TRBD1
j_gene: TRBJ2-7
CDR3nt: TGCGCCAGCAGCTTGGGACGGGACAGCTACGAGCAGTACTTC
CDR3aa: CASSLGRDSYEQYF

v_gene: TRBV10-3
abundance: few
d_gene: NA
j_gene: TRBJ1-4
CDR3nt: TGTGCCGTCGGGGGCCCTACAACTAATGAAAAACTGTTTTTT
CDR3aa: CAVGGPTTNEKLFF

v_gene: TRBV7-9
abundance: NA
d_gene: TRBD1
j_gene: TRBJ2-7
CDR3nt: TGTGCCAGCAGCTTAGGGGACAGGTTCCCCTACGAGCAGTACTTC
CDR3aa: CASSLGDRFPYEQYF

v_gene: TRBV25-1
abundance: NA
d_gene: NA
j_gene: TRBJ1-4
CDR3nt: TGTGCCAGCAGTGAGGTAGGGCTAGGTGAAAAACTGTTTTTT
CDR3aa: CASSEVGLGEKLFF

v_gene: TRBV10-3
abundance: once
d_gene: NA
j_gene: TRBJ1-2
CDR3nt: TGTGCCATCAGTGCGATTGACGGGGACTATGGCTACACCTTC
CDR3aa: CAISAIDGDYGYTF